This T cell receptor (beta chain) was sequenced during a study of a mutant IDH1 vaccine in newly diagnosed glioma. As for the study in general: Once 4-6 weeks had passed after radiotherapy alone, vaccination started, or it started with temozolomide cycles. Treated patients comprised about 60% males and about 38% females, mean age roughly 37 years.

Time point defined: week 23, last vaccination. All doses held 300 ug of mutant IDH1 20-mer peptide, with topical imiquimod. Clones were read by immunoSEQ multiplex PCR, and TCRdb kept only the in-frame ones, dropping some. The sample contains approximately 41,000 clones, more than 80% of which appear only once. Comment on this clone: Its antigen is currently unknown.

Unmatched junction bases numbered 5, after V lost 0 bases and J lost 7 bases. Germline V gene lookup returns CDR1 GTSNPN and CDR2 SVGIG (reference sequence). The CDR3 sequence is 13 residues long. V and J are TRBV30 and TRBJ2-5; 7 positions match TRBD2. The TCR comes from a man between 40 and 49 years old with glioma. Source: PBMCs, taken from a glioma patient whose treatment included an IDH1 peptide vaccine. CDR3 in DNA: TGTGCCTGGAGTGTAGGCAGGGAGGGGACCCAGTACTTC. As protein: CAWSVGREGTQYF.